These 19 T cell receptor beta chains share one sample of origin, sequenced in a study of blood T cells in healthy people across ages. A second PCR of about 6 to 12 cycles used a sample-barcoded 5' primer and a J-beta primer mix. TCRdb recomputed calls from the 5' RACE reads with MiXCR, one row per CDR3 protein. The repertoire includes 650,000 to 1,000,000 distinct CDR3 sequences, around 36% of them detected once, and over 10% sits in the top ten. The source material was blood. These receptor sequences come from a man younger than 35 in good health.

This clonotype has more than one count but fewer than ten. The chain links TRBV4-1 to TRBJ1-2; 7 nucleotides agree with TRBD1. V gave up 3 bases and J gave up 3 bases; unmatched junction bases: 16. The CDR3 is 18 amino acids. Germline-derived CDR1 and CDR2 are MGHRA and YSYEKL. The CDR3 nucleotides are TGCGCCAGCAGCCAGAAATTAATTAGGGACAGAATGGACTATGGCTACACCTTC. Its translation is CASSQKLIRDRMDYGYTF.

The V and J genes are TRBV6-5 and TRBJ2-1; 7 bases line up with TRBD2. There are 16 residues in the CDR3. J gave up 10 bases and V 6 bases, and 18 bases lay outside the gene matches. The germline V gene has CDR1 MNHEY and CDR2 SVGAGI. The CDR3 is CASRIERGGGGWEQFF. CDR3 nucleotides: TGTGCCAGCAGAATTGAACGGGGCGGGGGAGGTTGGGAGCAGTTCTTC.

This clonotype was counted many times. V is TRBV20-1 and J is TRBJ2-7; no definite D call. Germline loops: CDR1 DFQATT, CDR2 SNEGSKA (reference sequence). V was trimmed by 4 bases and J by 2 bases, leaving 21 bases between them. The CDR3 extends over 16 amino acids. DNA of the CDR3: TGCAGTGCTAAGGGCAGGTCGCTTCTACATCCCTACGAGCAGTACTTC. It specifies CSAKGRSLLHPYEQYF.

The sample holds many counts of this clonotype. The rearrangement joins TRBV10-3 to TRBJ2-3; D could derive from TRBD1 or TRBD2 (5 bases each). The CDR3 totals 13 residues. Trimming cost V 6 bases and J 3 bases, with 10 bases left between them. The germline V gene has CDR1 ENHRY and CDR2 SYGVKD. CDR3 bases: TGTGCCATCAGGGGGACGAGTACAGATACGCAGTATTTT. Translating gives CAIRGTSTDTQYF.

This chain connects TRBV7-9 to TRBJ1-2, with D unresolved. Trimming shortened V by 0 bases and J by 4 bases, and 6 bases separated the two germline ends. The CDR3 contains 13 residues. In germline, CDR1 is SEHNR, CDR2 FQNEAQ (reference sequence). The CDR3 region has the DNA TGTGCCAGCAGCTTAGCTAGTTTCTATGGCTACACCTTC. It yields the protein CASSLASFYGYTF.

This clonotype was picked up a small number of times. V is TRBV20-1 and J is TRBJ1-2; D unresolved. V was clipped by 0 bases and J by 8 bases, with 13 bases between them. Per the germline V gene, CDR1 is DFQATT and CDR2 is SNEGSKA (reference sequence). The length of the CDR3 is 13 residues. CDR3 protein: CSARDGTARGYTF. The CDR3 DNA is TGCAGTGCTAGAGACGGAACAGCGAGAGGCTACACCTTC.

The sample holds many counts of this clonotype. J is TRBJ2-1 and V is TRBV5-1; D unclear. Trimming took 3 bases from V and 0 from J, leaving 13 bases between them. Germline values: CDR1 SGHRS, CDR2 YFSETQ. The CDR3 runs 16 residues. This CDR3 reads CASSSDPQSSYNEQFF. DNA for the CDR3: TGCGCCAGCAGCTCGGACCCTCAGAGCTCCTACAATGAGCAGTTCTTC.

This clonotype was counted only a few times. The chain has TRBV20-1 and TRBJ2-5; TRBD1 is a possible D gene (6 bases). Gene TRBJ2-7 matches the end of the DNA better, so the J call may be wrong. The CDR3 is made up of 12 amino acids. Germline V CDR1 and CDR2: DFQATT, SNEGSKA (reference sequence). The DNA of the CDR3 is TGCAGTGCTAGGGACAGCAAGGACGAGCAGTACTTC. This translates into CSARDSKDEQYF.

Comment on this clonotype: A much larger clonotype is one base distant, so this may be a read error. V and J are TRBV12-3 or TRBV12-4 and TRBJ2-7; 9 nucleotides match TRBD1. The CDR3 runs 15 residues. This chain's CDR3 is CASRTAGQGYYKQYF. The CDR3 DNA follows: TGTGCCAGCAGAACTGCGGGACAGGGATACTACAAGCAGTACTTC.

This clonotype came up many times. Here the CDR3 DNA reads TGTGCCAGCAGTGACGCCCGGGCGCAGCAAGAGACCCAGTACTTC. This encodes CASSDARAQQETQYF. The rearrangement links TRBV2 to TRBJ2-5; no reliable D call. Germline V lookup: CDR1 SNHLY, CDR2 FYNNEI. Trimming pared 3 bases from V and 2 bases from J, leaving 13 bases between. The CDR3 length is 15 residues.

This clonotype was seen a few times. The V call is TRBV5-1, the J call TRBJ1-5, with a tentative D call TRBD1 (5 bases). The CDR3 loop spans 14 amino acids. Germline-derived CDR1 and CDR2 are SGHRS and YFSETQ. V was trimmed by 4 bases and J by 7 bases, leaving 15 bases between them. CDR3 region: CASSPTDPGQPQHF. In DNA, the CDR3 is TGCGCCAGCAGCCCGACGGACCCAGGGCAGCCCCAGCATTTT.

V gene TRBV9 combines with J gene TRBJ1-5, with D uncertain. V dropped 1 base and J dropped 6 bases, with 14 bases sitting between them. CDR1 SGDLS and CDR2 YYNGEE come from the germline V gene. The CDR3 spans 15 residues. CDR3 protein: CASSVNHSPGQPQHF. The DNA of the CDR3 is TGTGCCAGCAGCGTAAATCACAGTCCCGGTCAGCCCCAGCATTTT.

The chain links TRBV28 to TRBJ2-2, with 9 bases lining up with TRBD1. V trimming: 3 bases; J trimming: 5 bases; junction bases outside the gene matches: 4. CDR1 MDHEN and CDR2 SYDVKM come from the germline V gene. This CDR3 is 15 amino acids long. CDR3 DNA sequence: TGTGCCAGCAGTTTCCCCGGGACAGGGACCGGGGAGCTGTTTTTT. This translates into CASSFPGTGTGELFF.

In its sample, this clonotype was seen a few times. This chain uses TRBV9 with TRBJ2-2; D call uncertain. Germline V lookup: CDR1 SGDLS, CDR2 YYNGEE. The CDR3 has 13 residues. V lost 0 bases, J lost 7 bases, and 7 bases lay in between. The CDR3 DNA reads as TGTGCCAGCAGCGTAGATTTAAACGGGGAGCTGTTTTTT. Translation: CASSVDLNGELFF.

The CDR3 DNA is TGTGCCAGCAGCTTTACCTCCCCCAATGAGCAGTACTTC. Its translation is CASSFTSPNEQYF. This sequence joins TRBV5-5 and TRBJ2-5; no clear D. The CDR3 has 13 amino acids. Trimming left V 2 bases short and J 11 bases short, with 16 bases between. Germline CDR1 reads SGHKS; CDR2 reads YYEKEE (reference sequence).

Only a few counts were recorded for this clonotype. V gene TRBV20-1 combines with J gene TRBJ1-5, with TRBD1 matching 9 bases. Trimming cost V 4 bases and J 3 bases; bases outside gene matches: 4. The V gene's germline CDR1 is DFQATT and CDR2 SNEGSKA (reference sequence). There are 14 residues in the CDR3. The CDR3: CSANRGQNNQPQHF. The CDR3 nucleotides are TGCAGTGCTAACAGGGGGCAGAACAATCAGCCCCAGCATTTT.

The rearrangement links TRBV20-1 to TRBJ2-3; D remains ambiguous. This CDR3 comprises 13 residues. Trimming took off 5 bases at V and 2 bases at J, with 11 bases between the two ends. CDR1 is DFQATT and CDR2 is SNEGSKA in the germline V gene (reference sequence). The CDR3 DNA reads TGCAGTGCTCCAACCGGAAACACAGATACGCAGTATTTT. Its translation: CSAPTGNTDTQYF.

This clonotype came up many times. J is TRBJ1-2 and V is TRBV3-1; no reliable D call. This CDR3 region has 12 residues. V was cut by 4 bases and J by 6 bases, with 9 bases left in between. Germline V gene lookup returns CDR1 LGHDT and CDR2 YNNKEL (reference sequence). CDR3 sequence (DNA): TGTGCCAGCAGCCGGTCGGGTGATGGCTACACCTTC. Translated, it gives CASSRSGDGYTF.

The chain carries TRBV11-2 and TRBJ2-5, with a weak D call TRBD2 (6 bases). The CDR3 runs to 15 residues. V was shortened by 0 bases and J by 2 bases, with 10 bases between the two germline ends. Per the germline V gene, CDR1 is SGHAT and CDR2 is FQNNGV. CDR3 sequence: CASSLDPSAQETQYF. As DNA, the CDR3 is TGTGCCAGCAGCTTAGATCCTAGCGCACAAGAGACCCAGTACTTC.